The 26 T cell receptor beta chains given below trace back to one sample, sequenced in a study of blood T cells in healthy people across ages (dated by TCRdb to the mid-2010s). Receptor amplification or capture employed 5' RACE. Reads for this sample came from an Illumina HiSeq 2500. A second PCR of about 7 to 12 cycles was run with a J-beta primer mix and a sample-barcoded 5' primer. TCRdb itself trimmed the public reads at Q25 with fastp, ran MiXCR and retained productive beta chains. Entries that share a CDR3 protein sequence are merged under the most common genes and DNA. Here the sample has hundreds of thousands of distinct CDR3 sequences; 58% occur a single time. The ten largest clones add up to 22% of the sample. The specimen was blood. Receptors were obtained from a young man in good health.

V and J are TRBV28 and TRBJ2-5; D may be TRBD1 (5 bases). V was pared by 10 bases and J by 3 bases, with 9 bases between. The germline gives CDR1 MDHEN, CDR2 SYDVKM. The CDR3 covers 11 residues. CDR3 sequence (DNA): TGTGCCATACAGGTTGAAGAGACCCAGTACTTC. It encodes CAIQVEETQYF.

This clonotype has just a few counts. This chain links TRBV12-3 or TRBV12-4 with TRBJ1-5; 7 nucleotides align to TRBD1. V lost 6 bases, J lost 5 bases, and 13 bases stayed unmatched. This CDR3 spans 16 amino acids. The DNA for the CDR3 is TGTGCCAGCAGGGGAGCCGGGACAGCTGGAGATCAGCCCCAGCATTTT. Translating gives CASRGAGTAGDQPQHF.

The J gene is TRBJ1-2, the V gene TRBV20-1; D is unclear. Looked up from germline, CDR1 is DFQATT and CDR2 is SNEGSKA (reference sequence). V lost 0 bases and J lost 0, with 11 bases in between. CDR3 length: 15 residues. CDR3 coding DNA: TGCAGTGCTAGAGATCCTTTGTGGACTAACTATGGCTACACCTTC. This encodes CSARDPLWTNYGYTF.

This chain uses TRBV7-2 with TRBJ1-5; no definite D call. Germline CDR1 and CDR2: SGHTA and FQGNSA. Trimming stripped 0 bases from V and 4 bases from J, with 10 bases between. The CDR3 is 15 amino acids. This CDR3 reads CASSLAAGWNQPQHF. The CDR3 coding sequence is TGTGCCAGCAGCTTAGCGGCGGGGTGGAATCAGCCCCAGCATTTT.

This clonotype was seen at least ten times. The V and J genes are TRBV6-5 and TRBJ2-3, with no clear D. Germline-derived CDR1 and CDR2 are MNHEY and SVGAGI. This CDR3 region has 12 residues. Trimming removed 6 bases from V and 6 bases from J, with 10 bases in between. The DNA of the CDR3 is TGTGCCAGCAGCCCTAACTCGGATACGCAGTATTTT. It yields the protein CASSPNSDTQYF.

This clonotype was found a few times. CDR3 sequence reads: CATRLAGGYEQYF. The CDR3, as DNA: TGTGCCACCAGGCTAGCGGGAGGGTACGAGCAGTACTTC. This sequence joins TRBV15 and TRBJ2-5; TRBD2 aligns across 12 bases. The DNA matches TRBJ2-7 better at its end, which makes the J call doubtful. CDR1 and CDR2 from the germline V gene are LNHNV and YYDKDF (reference sequence). The CDR3 is made up of 13 amino acids.

This clonotype was counted only a few times. The V gene is TRBV10-2, the J gene TRBJ2-6; 10 bases map to TRBD2. Germline loops: CDR1 WSHSY, CDR2 SAAADI. The V segment lost 7 bases and the J segment 1 base; nucleotides outside the gene matches: 4. The CDR3 sequence is 16 residues long. The CDR3 DNA is TGCGCCAGCAAACAGCGGGGGGGTTCTGGGGCCAACGTCCTGACTTTC. It translates to CASKQRGGSGANVLTF.

This chain connects TRBV4-3 to TRBJ2-7; 8 bases align to TRBD1. V was pared by 3 bases and J by 4 bases, with 8 bases of the junction left unmatched. The germline gives CDR1 LGHNA, CDR2 YSLEER. This CDR3 spans 15 amino acids. In DNA form, the CDR3 reads TGCGCCAGCAGCCAGACGGGACAGGCGAATTACGAGCAGTACTTC. Its translation is CASSQTGQANYEQYF.

V gene TRBV7-9 combines with J gene TRBJ2-7; TRBD1 aligns across 8 bases. The CDR3 length is 11 residues. Per the germline V gene, CDR1 is SEHNR and CDR2 is FQNEAQ (reference sequence). Losses at the gene ends were 5 bases for V and 12 bases for J; bases not matched to a gene: 6. CDR3 region: CASSLTGTGYF. CDR3 in DNA: TGTGCCAGCAGCCTAACCGGGACAGGGTACTTC.

The V call is TRBV6-5, the J call TRBJ1-2; D perhaps matches TRBD1 (5 bases). Trimming pared 1 base from V and 0 bases from J, leaving 9 bases between. CDR3 size: 15 residues. In germline, CDR1 is MNHEY, CDR2 SVGAGI. CDR3 residues: CASSYFGGSNYGYTF. CDR3 sequence (DNA): TGTGCCAGCAGTTACTTTGGGGGTTCTAACTATGGCTACACCTTC.

This clonotype appeared once. The gene calls are TRBV7-6 and TRBJ2-1, with D unclear. CDR1 SGHVS and CDR2 FNYEAQ come from the germline V gene. This CDR3 comprises 16 residues. V lost 5 bases to trimming and J lost 0 bases, with 14 bases between them. The CDR3 sequence is CASSQVRPSSYNEQFF. In nucleotides, the CDR3 is TGTGCCAGCAGCCAAGTGCGGCCTAGCTCCTACAATGAGCAGTTCTTC.

The V and J genes are TRBV20-1 and TRBJ2-7, with D perhaps matching TRBD2 (5 bases). V was shortened by 3 bases and J by 2 bases, with 14 bases between the two germline ends. CDR3 size: 14 residues. Germline lookup yields CDR1 DFQATT and CDR2 SNEGSKA (reference sequence). CDR3 in amino acids: CSASRQGRTYEQYF. The CDR3 nucleotides are TGCAGTGCTAGCCGACAAGGGAGAACCTACGAGCAGTACTTC.

This clonotype turned up a few times. The genes are TRBV6-2 or TRBV6-3 and TRBJ2-1, with a possible D match to TRBD2 (6 bases). Germline lookup yields CDR1 MNHEY and CDR2 SVGEGT. The CDR3 has 13 residues. V lost 8 bases and J lost 5, with 13 bases in between. CDR3 residues: CASSRERNNEQFF. For the CDR3, the DNA is TGTGCCAGCTCACGGGAGAGGAACAATGAGCAGTTCTTC.

The chain couples TRBV20-1 to TRBJ2-1, with 7 bases aligning to TRBD2. Germline CDR1 is DFQATT and CDR2 is SNEGSKA (reference sequence). With V trimmed by 6 bases and J by 6 bases, 8 bases remained unmatched. The CDR3 runs 13 residues. The CDR3 region is CSAVRERGNEQFF. The CDR3 DNA is TGCAGTGCGGTGCGGGAGAGGGGCAATGAGCAGTTCTTC.

A few counts support this clonotype. The V gene is TRBV7-9, the J gene TRBJ2-1, with D possibly TRBD2 on 6 matching bases. CDR3 length: 15 residues. Trimming took 6 bases from V and 10 from J, leaving 22 bases between them. Germline V CDR1 and CDR2: SEHNR, FQNEAQ (reference sequence). CDR3 DNA sequence: TGTGCCAGCAGTCGTCGGCGGGAAGGAAAGGGAGAGCAGTTCTTC. It translates to CASSRRREGKGEQFF.

The V and J genes are TRBV6-1 and TRBJ2-1; 7 bases line up with TRBD1. Germline lookup yields CDR1 MNHNS and CDR2 SASEGT. CDR3 length: 15 residues. With 4 bases clipped from V and 3 bases from J, the junction kept 6 bases outside the gene matches. The CDR3 loop is CASSVQQGHYNEQFF. The CDR3 region has the DNA TGTGCCAGCAGTGTACAACAGGGGCACTACAATGAGCAGTTCTTC.

The chain carries TRBV4-2 and TRBJ2-1, with D possibly TRBD2 on 6 matching bases. CDR1 LGHNA and CDR2 YNFKEQ come from the germline V gene. This CDR3 is built from 15 residues. V lost 1 base, J lost 8 bases, and 15 bases lay in between. The CDR3 DNA sequence: TGTGCCAGCAGCCAAGTAGGGGACTCCACTCATGAGCAGTTCTTC. Translating gives CASSQVGDSTHEQFF.

The chain joins TRBV7-2 to TRBJ2-3; D is tentatively TRBD1 or TRBD2 (6 bases each). CDR3 length: 14 residues. Per germline, CDR1 SGHTA and CDR2 FQGNSA. Trimming pared 3 bases from V and 8 bases from J, leaving 15 bases between. The CDR3 bases are TGTGCCAGCAGCTTCCGGGAAAAGGGGGGTACGCAGTATTTT. This codes for CASSFREKGGTQYF.

The rearrangement joins TRBV6-4 to TRBJ2-3; D not resolved. CDR1 and CDR2 from the germline V gene are MRHNA and SNTAGT. The V end was cut by 6 bases, the J end by 0 bases, with 10 bases between. The CDR3 sequence is 14 residues long. In DNA, the CDR3 is TGTGCCAGCAGGGACGGTGCTAGCACAGATACGCAGTATTTT. Translation: CASRDGASTDTQYF.

The chain links TRBV12-3 or TRBV12-4 to TRBJ2-3; 9 bases are a match to TRBD1. The CDR3 runs 17 residues. Trimming at V came to 3 bases and at J to 0 bases, leaving 7 bases not matched to a gene. CDR3 nucleotides: TGTGCCAGCAGTTTGGGGGACAGGGAACCTAGCACAGATACGCAGTATTTT. Protein product: CASSLGDREPSTDTQYF.

This chain's CDR3 is CASSPLLSSYNEQFF. CDR3 nucleotide sequence: TGTGCCAGCAGCCCTCTATTGAGCTCCTACAATGAGCAGTTCTTC. This chain uses TRBV3-1 with TRBJ2-1; D is unresolved. The CDR3 length is 15 residues. V was clipped by 4 bases and J by 0 bases, with 10 bases between them. The V gene's germline CDR1 is LGHDT and CDR2 YNNKEL (reference sequence).

The chain uses TRBV4-3 and TRBJ1-1; TRBD1 is a possible D gene (6 bases). From germline, CDR1 is LGHNA and CDR2 YSLEER. The ends were cut back, 1 base at V and 1 base at J, with 10 bases in the middle. There are 15 residues in the CDR3. The CDR3 protein is CASSQGQAANTEAFF. CDR3 DNA sequence: TGCGCCAGCAGCCAAGGACAGGCCGCGAACACTGAAGCTTTCTTT.

The chain is built from TRBV5-5 and TRBJ2-6; possible D gene TRBD2, 6 bases. The CDR3 is 15 residues long. V was pared by 4 bases and J by 0 bases, with 8 bases between. Germline V gene data show CDR1 as SGHKS and CDR2 as YYEKEE (reference sequence). CDR3 sequence: CASSQGLSGANVLTF. For the CDR3, the DNA is TGTGCCAGCAGCCAGGGACTCTCTGGGGCCAACGTCCTGACTTTC. The variable domain in full, with the rest retrieved from reference TRBV5-5 and TRBJ2-6, is DAGVTQSPTHLIKTRGQQVTLRCSPISGHKSVSWYQQVLGQGPQFIFQYYEKEERGRGNFPDRFSARQFPNYSSELNVNALLLGDSALYLCASSQGLSGANVLTFGAGSRLTVL.

This clonotype was seen a handful of times. The chain uses TRBV29-1 and TRBJ2-1, with 9 positions matching TRBD2. The V segment lost 3 bases and the J segment 6 bases; nucleotides outside the gene matches: 6. The CDR3 length is 14 residues. Germline loops: CDR1 SQVTM, CDR2 ANQGSEA. Here the CDR3 reads CSVDIAGVANEQFF. CDR3 nucleotide sequence: TGCAGCGTTGATATAGCGGGAGTGGCCAATGAGCAGTTCTTC.

This clonotype appeared a few times. V is TRBV6-5 and J is TRBJ2-1, with unresolved D. This CDR3 contains 15 residues. V dropped 3 bases and J dropped 7 bases, with 16 bases sitting between them. Germline lookup yields CDR1 MNHEY and CDR2 SVGAGI. This CDR3 reads CASSYTEIRVNEQFF. DNA of the CDR3: TGTGCCAGCAGTTATACGGAAATAAGGGTTAATGAGCAGTTCTTC.

The chain carries TRBV7-9 and TRBJ2-4, with TRBD1 identical over 8 bases. The germline V gene encodes CDR1 SEHNR and CDR2 FQNEAQ (reference sequence). CDR3 length equals 14 residues. Trimming at V came to 7 bases and at J to 5 bases, leaving 7 bases not matched to a gene. CDR3 bases: TGTGCCAGCACCCCAAAGACAGGGGAAAACATTCAGTACTTC. It translates to CASTPKTGENIQYF.